This TCR beta chain is drawn from a study of T cells in Graves' hyperthyroidism and ophthalmopathy. Germline assignment: CDR1 SGDLS and CDR2 YYNGEE. CDR3 length: 16 amino acids. Trimming took off 4 bases at V and 1 base at J, with 18 bases between the two ends. This clonotype was recorded a few times. Its target is not known. General observations from the study: Among clonotypes expanded in thyroid above 0.001, most were also found in blood.

Template material for amplifying TCR beta CDR3 regions consisted of RNA transcripts. Primed by the HTBI set, a first-round RT-PCR was run on the TCR CDR3. One entry per CDR3 protein, called by TCRdb with MiXCR from the multiplex PCR reads. The sample carries 650,000 to 800,000 distinct CDR3 sequences, roughly 46% recorded once. The V call is TRBV9, the J call TRBJ2-7; D is unresolved. Sequenced input: peripheral blood or thyroid tissue (not recorded which). This receptor was obtained from an adult man with Graves' disease, either hyperthyroidism or ophthalmopathy (not recorded which). CDR3 bases: TGTGCCAGCAGCTTACCCCAAGGGTTGAGGTCCTACGAGCAGTACTTC. The encoded protein is CASSLPQGLRSYEQYF.